This TCR beta chain was observed in a study of blood T cell repertoires in COVID-19. On the study more broadly: Sources were T cells, B-cell-depleted T cells, or PBMCs; the material itself was cDNA or gDNA.

In the study's own analysis: Nucleated cell number was recorded as an estimate derived from reference gene primer amplification. Only in-frame clones appear in the TCRdb table, and some are missing; sequencing was by immunoSEQ multiplex PCR. V and J calls and clone size come straight from that table; D and trimming were deduced from the DNA. Of fewer than 200,000 clones listed, roughly 87% were seen once; the top ten hold 3.9%. The CDR3 spans 13 residues. CDR1 is MNHEY, CDR2 SVGAGI, per germline. The ends were cut back, 7 bases at V and 7 bases at J, with 11 bases in the middle. The V call is TRBV6-5, the J call TRBJ1-6; D gene unclear. The clonotype originates from a woman aged 60-70 years who had recovered from COVID-19. The sample comprised peripheral blood. The CDR3 DNA follows: TGTGCCAGCAAGAGGGCAGCAAATTCACCCCTCCACTTT. This gives the protein CASKRAANSPLHF.